The 15 T cell receptor beta chains presented below share a single source sample, sequenced in a study of regulatory T cells in long-lasting Graves disease. Building the TCR beta libraries relied on iRepertoire HTBI primers, and CDR3 regions underwent Arm-PCR. TCRdb reanalysed the multiplex PCR reads using MiXCR and keeps one entry per CDR3 protein. The repertoire includes 300,000 to 500,000 distinct CDR3 sequences, under 25% of them detected once, and about 20% sits in the top ten. Time point described: persistent/refractory GD, antithyroid drugs over 5 years with positive TRAb. There was RNA extracted from PBMCs, and the TCR library was made from it. The material was peripheral blood mononuclear cells (PBMCs), obtained when the disease was refractory, from a patient treated with antithyroid drugs. The receptors here all came from a female donor with Graves disease.

This clonotype has more than one count but fewer than ten. The gene calls are TRBV29-1 and TRBJ1-1, with D unresolved. The germline CDR1 and CDR2 sequences are SQVTM and ANQGSEA. The CDR3 length is 12 residues. Trimming took 5 bases from V and 5 from J, leaving 12 bases between them. The CDR3 DNA is TGCAGCGTTCAGGTCGCGGGGACTGAAGCTTTCTTT. It translates to CSVQVAGTEAFF.

This clonotype was counted at least ten times. J is TRBJ1-4 and V is TRBV20-1; no definite D call. Germline loops: CDR1 DFQATT, CDR2 SNEGSKA (reference sequence). The CDR3 has 13 residues. V lost 3 bases, J lost 5 bases, and 10 bases lay in between. The CDR3 here is CSASHGLNEKLFF. CDR3 sequence (DNA): TGCAGTGCTAGTCACGGGCTGAATGAAAAACTGTTTTTT.

This rearrangement joins TRBV28 to TRBJ1-1; unclear D gene. V lost 5 bases and J lost 1, with 14 bases in between. Germline assignment: CDR1 MDHEN and CDR2 SYDVKM. CDR3 size: 15 residues. The CDR3 spells CASSVVRVENTEAFF. CDR3 DNA: TGTGCCAGCAGTGTGGTGAGGGTAGAGAACACTGAAGCTTTCTTT.

This chain joins TRBV28 and TRBJ2-3; D gene uncertain. Germline loops: CDR1 MDHEN, CDR2 SYDVKM. Deletions cut 3 bases from V and 1 base from J, with 8 bases between. The CDR3 runs 14 residues. CDR3 sequence reads: CASSFGPGTDTQYF. The DNA of the CDR3 is TGTGCCAGCAGTTTTGGGCCAGGCACAGATACGCAGTATTTT.

This clonotype was counted a few times. The V and J genes are TRBV19 and TRBJ2-4; 9 bases fit TRBD1. The CDR3 runs to 15 residues. Trimming removed 7 bases from V and 0 bases from J; junction bases left unmatched: 4. The germline CDR1 and CDR2 sequences are LNHDA and SQIVND (reference sequence). This chain's CDR3 is CASTRTGEAKNIQYF. The CDR3 bases are TGTGCCAGTACGAGGACAGGGGAAGCCAAAAACATTCAGTACTTC.

This clonotype was picked up many times. The chain has TRBV12-3 or TRBV12-4 and TRBJ2-2, with a weak D call TRBD2 (5 bases). Deletions cut 8 bases from V and 3 bases from J, with 13 bases between. The CDR3 sequence is 14 residues long. CDR3 loop: CASATGSHTGELFF. CDR3 sequence (DNA): TGTGCCAGCGCGACGGGGTCACACACCGGGGAGCTGTTTTTT.

The V call is TRBV2, the J call TRBJ2-3; 10 bases map to TRBD2. The CDR3 runs to 20 residues. Germline trimming cut 4 bases from V and 0 bases from J; bases unmatched to any gene: 16. Germline loops: CDR1 SNHLY, CDR2 FYNNEI. CDR3 coding DNA: TGTGCCAGCAGTGCCCCCTCCAGCGGGAGGGCCGGAACTAGCACAGATACGCAGTATTTT. Its protein is CASSAPSSGRAGTSTDTQYF.

V is TRBV7-6 and J is TRBJ2-3; TRBD2 matches 11 bases. Trimming cost V 2 bases and J 14 bases; bases outside gene matches: 12. The germline V gene has CDR1 SGHVS and CDR2 FNYEAQ. The CDR3 has 15 residues. DNA of the CDR3: TGTGCCAGCAGCTTACTAATAGCGGGAGGGTCCAGTCTGTATTTT. It translates to CASSLLIAGGSSLYF.

Notes on this clonotype: Possible read error: a much larger clone is one base away. This chain joins TRBV15 and TRBJ1-2, with 7 bases that match TRBD1. The CDR3 runs to 13 residues. Germline values: CDR1 LNHNV, CDR2 YYDKDF (reference sequence). The CDR3 here is CATSSTGDYSYTF. The DNA of the CDR3 is TGTGCCACCAGCAGCACAGGGGACTATAGCTACACCTTC.

This clonotype came up a few times. This chain connects TRBV30 to TRBJ2-5; a weak D match, TRBD1 (7 bases). V gave up 0 bases and J gave up 4 bases, with 12 bases separating them. The germline V gene encodes CDR1 GTSNPN and CDR2 SVGIG (reference sequence). The CDR3 contains 14 residues. CDR3 loop: CAWSVQGRRETQYF. The CDR3 coding sequence is TGTGCCTGGAGTGTACAGGGGAGGCGAGAGACCCAGTACTTC.

V is TRBV7-9 and J is TRBJ2-1; 11 nucleotides line up with TRBD1. V trimming: 4 bases; J trimming: 4 bases; junction bases outside the gene matches: 3. The CDR3 extends over 15 amino acids. The germline gives CDR1 SEHNR, CDR2 FQNEAQ (reference sequence). The CDR3 here is CASSSRDRGYNEQFF. In nucleotides, the CDR3 is TGTGCCAGCAGCTCCCGGGACAGGGGGTACAATGAGCAGTTCTTC.

This clonotype was seen a few times. The V and J genes are TRBV30 and TRBJ2-7; TRBD2 matches at 12 bases. CDR3 length equals 13 residues. J gave up 3 bases and V 8 bases, and 5 bases lay outside the gene matches. Germline V lookup: CDR1 GTSNPN, CDR2 SVGIG (reference sequence). Written as DNA, the CDR3 is TGTGCCAGATCTAGCGGGAGGGTCTACGAGCAGTACTTC. Amino acids: CARSSGRVYEQYF.

The chain has TRBV19 and TRBJ2-7, with D possibly matching TRBD1 (5 bases). V lost 8 bases and J 3 bases, leaving 14 bases between the germline ends. This CDR3 region has 13 residues. CDR1 is LNHDA and CDR2 is SQIVND in the germline V gene (reference sequence). CDR3 in amino acids: CASCLGPGYEQYF. DNA of the CDR3: TGTGCCAGTTGTTTGGGGCCAGGCTACGAGCAGTACTTC.

This clonotype was recorded at least ten times. The rearrangement links TRBV19 to TRBJ2-5; 7 bases align to TRBD2. V gave up 2 bases and J gave up 2 bases; unmatched junction bases: 14. The CDR3 has 18 amino acids. Germline CDR1 LNHDA, CDR2 SQIVND (reference sequence). CDR3 amino acids: CASSINPSEGGWQETQYF. CDR3 bases: TGTGCCAGTAGTATAAATCCTTCAGAGGGAGGGTGGCAAGAGACCCAGTACTTC.

This clonotype was seen a handful of times. The V call is TRBV6-2 or TRBV6-3, the J call TRBJ1-3; 8 bases are shared with TRBD1. In germline, CDR1 is MNHEY, CDR2 SVGEGT. The CDR3 loop spans 15 amino acids. The ends lost 5 bases at V and 10 bases at J; junction bases unmatched: 13. The CDR3 sequence is CASSHPNDRGGTIYF. In DNA form, the CDR3 reads TGTGCCAGCAGTCACCCGAACGACAGGGGAGGAACCATATATTTT.